These 30 T cell receptor beta chains originate from one sample sequenced in a study of T cells in Graves' hyperthyroidism and ophthalmopathy. Researchers amplified the TCR beta CDR3 regions from RNA transcripts. A set of HTBI primers served as the primers for a first-round RT-PCR of the TCR CDR3. TCRdb recomputed calls from the multiplex PCR reads with MiXCR, one row per CDR3 protein. Among 490,000 or so distinct CDR3 sequences listed, 15% to 20% were seen once. The sequencing sample was made of blood. Receptors originate from a middle-aged man with Graves' ophthalmopathy.

V usage is TRBV4-2 and J usage is TRBJ2-3, with D possibly matching TRBD1 (5 bases). The CDR3 covers 17 residues. V lost 0 bases and J 2 bases, leaving 15 bases between the germline ends. CDR1 and CDR2 from the germline V gene are LGHNA and YNFKEQ. The CDR3 DNA reads as TGTGCCAGCAGCCAAGATGGGGCACCCCCCCACACAGATACGCAGTATTTT. Its translation: CASSQDGAPPHTDTQYF.

This clonotype was seen only a few times. The chain couples TRBV11-1 to TRBJ1-6; D is possibly TRBD1 (6 bases). This CDR3 region has 16 residues. V dropped 5 bases and J dropped 0 bases, with 11 bases sitting between them. Germline V gene data show CDR1 as SGHAT and CDR2 as FQDESV (reference sequence). Written as DNA, the CDR3 is TGTGCCAGCAGCCGGACAGCGAGCTCCTATAATTCACCCCTCCACTTT. Its protein product is CASSRTASSYNSPLHF.

The chain has TRBV28 and TRBJ2-1; D gene uncertain. The CDR3 has 13 amino acids. Germline loops: CDR1 MDHEN, CDR2 SYDVKM. The ends were cut back, 6 bases at V and 4 bases at J, with 10 bases in the middle. The DNA of the CDR3 is TGTGCCAGCAGCCACGAGAGTTACAATGAGCAGTTCTTC. Translation gives CASSHESYNEQFF.

The gene calls are TRBV6-1 and TRBJ2-3, with D possibly matching TRBD1 (5 bases). This CDR3 is 17 amino acids long. The germline V gene has CDR1 MNHNS and CDR2 SASEGT. V was cut by 0 bases and J by 0 bases, with 13 bases left in between. The CDR3 spells CASSEATAYYSTDTQYF. CDR3 DNA sequence: TGTGCCAGCAGTGAAGCGACAGCGTACTATAGCACAGATACGCAGTATTTT.

The genes are TRBV5-1 and TRBJ2-3; D may match TRBD1 or TRBD2 (5 bases each). The V end lost 2 bases, the J end lost 5 bases, and 12 bases lay between the germline ends. Germline V gene sequence: CDR1 SGHRS, CDR2 YFSETQ. The CDR3 runs 14 residues. The CDR3 region is CASSFSGTQDTQYF. CDR3 nucleotides: TGCGCCAGCAGCTTTTCGGGGACCCAAGATACGCAGTATTTT.

The table lists this clonotype with a few counts. The CDR3 is CASSYLGAQYF. CDR3 nucleotides: TGTGCCAGCAGTTACTTGGGGGCGCAGTATTTT. This chain connects TRBV6-2 or TRBV6-3 to TRBJ2-3; D may correspond to TRBD1 or TRBD2 (5 bases each). The CDR3 runs 11 residues. The V and J ends lost 1 base and 10 bases respectively, with 6 bases between them. Germline lookup yields CDR1 MNHEY and CDR2 SVGEGT.

This clonotype was observed a few times. CDR3 loop: CASSLDRVANSPLHF. CDR3 sequence (DNA): TGTGCCAGCAGTTTAGACAGAGTGGCGAATTCACCCCTCCACTTT. The chain combines TRBV12-3 or TRBV12-4 with TRBJ1-6, with D uncertain. This CDR3 comprises 15 residues. V shed 1 base and J shed 7 bases, with 11 bases lying between them.

The chain combines TRBV20-1 with TRBJ2-7; unclear D gene. This CDR3 spans 11 amino acids. Per germline, CDR1 DFQATT and CDR2 SNEGSKA (reference sequence). V was trimmed by 6 bases and J by 4 bases, leaving 10 bases between them. CDR3 in DNA: TGCAGTGCCCCGATGACTTACGAGCAGTACTTC. Translated: CSAPMTYEQYF.

This clonotype was detected ten times or more. This chain links TRBV2 with TRBJ2-7; a weak D match, TRBD2 (6 bases). CDR3 length: 14 residues. From germline, CDR1 is SNHLY and CDR2 FYNNEI. Deletions cut 2 bases from V and 5 bases from J, with 13 bases between. For the CDR3, the DNA is TGTGCCAGCAGTGAAAAACGGGGGTTCCACGAGCAGTACTTC. This encodes CASSEKRGFHEQYF.

V usage is TRBV7-2 and J usage is TRBJ2-3; possibly TRBD2 for D (6 bases). The germline V and J ends were trimmed by 5 bases and 3 bases, with 18 bases remaining between them. CDR1 is SGHTA and CDR2 is FQGNSA in the germline V gene. The CDR3 has 16 residues. This CDR3 reads CASSVLLASATDTQYF. The DNA for the CDR3 is TGTGCCAGCAGCGTCCTTCTAGCGTCGGCGACAGATACGCAGTATTTT.

There are a few counts of this clonotype. The J gene is TRBJ2-1, the V gene TRBV24-1; 7 nucleotides match TRBD2. Germline V gene sequence: CDR1 KGHDR, CDR2 SFDVKD. V lost 2 bases and J lost 3; bases outside the gene matches: 6. The CDR3 has 16 amino acids. This CDR3 reads CATSDWVGGSYNEQFF. The CDR3 coding sequence is TGTGCCACCAGTGATTGGGTGGGGGGGAGCTACAATGAGCAGTTCTTC.

This clonotype was seen ten or more times. The chain joins TRBV3-1 to TRBJ2-1, with D tentatively TRBD2 (6 bases). Per germline, CDR1 LGHDT and CDR2 YNNKEL (reference sequence). The V gene lost 1 base and the J gene lost 3 bases, with 10 bases spanning the gap. This CDR3 comprises 15 residues. The CDR3 loop reads CASSQVGGRYNEQFF. The CDR3 DNA follows: TGTGCCAGCAGCCAAGTGGGAGGACGCTACAATGAGCAGTTCTTC.

This clonotype came up many times. J is TRBJ2-6 and V is TRBV28, with no clear D. V dropped 2 bases and J dropped 3 bases, with 5 bases sitting between them. The CDR3 covers 14 residues. Looked up from germline, CDR1 is MDHEN and CDR2 is SYDVKM. CDR3 coding DNA: TGTGCCAGCAGTTTAAGGAGTGGGGCCAACGTCCTGACTTTC. It yields the protein CASSLRSGANVLTF. Looking up the rest from reference TRBV28 and TRBJ2-6 gives the full variable domain: DVKVTQSSRYLVKRTGEKVFLECVQDMDHENMFWYRQDPGLGLRLIYFSYDVKMKEKGDIPEGYSVSREKKERFSLILESASTNQTSMYLCASSLRSGANVLTFGAGSRLTVL.

This clonotype was detected only a few times. V is TRBV7-6 and J is TRBJ2-3, with D unresolved. The CDR3 is 16 amino acids. CDR1 is SGHVS, CDR2 FNYEAQ, per germline. Trimming shortened V by 2 bases and J by 0 bases, and 12 bases separated the two germline ends. The CDR3 coding sequence is TGTGCCAGCAGCTTAACGGCGGTTGGGAGCACAGATACGCAGTATTTT. Translating gives CASSLTAVGSTDTQYF.

This clonotype has at least ten counts. This chain uses TRBV20-1 with TRBJ2-7, with TRBD2 identical over 11 bases. The J segment lost 4 bases and the V segment lost 3 bases, leaving 2 bases of the junction unmatched. Germline V gene data show CDR1 as DFQATT and CDR2 as SNEGSKA (reference sequence). This CDR3 contains 13 residues. The CDR3 DNA is TGCAGTGCTAGGGGACTAGCGGAGTACGAGCAGTACTTC. Its protein product is CSARGLAEYEQYF.

This clonotype was recorded many times. The chain has TRBV12-3 or TRBV12-4 and TRBJ2-7; D not certain. V was clipped by 4 bases and J by 2 bases, with 9 bases between them. The CDR3 is 13 residues long. The CDR3 coding sequence is TGTGCCAGCAGTTCTAGACTCGCCTACGAGCAGTACTTC. Amino acid sequence: CASSSRLAYEQYF.

In this sample, this clonotype turned up many times. The chain has TRBV2 and TRBJ2-7; 7 bases fit TRBD1. The CDR3 has 13 amino acids. CDR1 is SNHLY, CDR2 FYNNEI, per germline. V shed 7 bases and J 2 bases; nucleotides not matched to a gene: 5. Here the CDR3 reads CASMTGIPYEQYF. CDR3 in DNA: TGTGCCAGCATGACAGGGATCCCCTACGAGCAGTACTTC.

The V and J genes are TRBV10-3 and TRBJ2-7; D perhaps matches TRBD1 (6 bases). This CDR3 has 14 amino acids. Germline loops: CDR1 ENHRY, CDR2 SYGVKD. V was trimmed by 7 bases and J by 3 bases, leaving 16 bases between them. The CDR3 protein is CAIKRAGTYYEQYF. The CDR3 coding sequence is TGTGCCATCAAAAGGGCAGGGACATACTACGAGCAGTACTTC.

This clonotype was picked up many times. The chain couples TRBV5-1 to TRBJ2-7, with TRBD1 matching over 9 bases. There are 15 residues in the CDR3. V was clipped by 4 bases and J by 3 bases; unmatched bases: 8. Per the germline V gene, CDR1 is SGHRS and CDR2 is YFSETQ. The CDR3 region is CASSPGDRDFYEQYF. The CDR3 DNA sequence: TGCGCCAGCAGCCCGGGGGACAGGGACTTCTACGAGCAGTACTTC. Drawing the rest from reference TRBV5-1 and TRBJ2-7, the complete variable domain is KAGVTQTPRYLIKTRGQQVTLSCSPISGHRSVSWYQQTPGQGLQFLFEYFSETQRNKGNFPGRFSGRQFSNSRSEMNVSTLELGDSALYLCASSPGDRDFYEQYFGPGTRLTVT.

This chain joins TRBV6-1 and TRBJ1-6; TRBD1 matches 8 bases. The germline gives CDR1 MNHNS, CDR2 SASEGT. V gave up 5 bases and J gave up 8 bases; unmatched junction bases: 14. The CDR3 has 17 residues. The CDR3 sequence is CASSLSQGARIYSPLHF. CDR3 nucleotide sequence: TGTGCCAGCAGTTTAAGCCAGGGGGCGAGAATTTATTCACCCCTCCACTTT.

This clonotype was counted at least ten times. The chain combines TRBV11-2 with TRBJ2-7, with D perhaps TRBD1 (6 bases). CDR1 and CDR2 from the germline V gene are SGHAT and FQNNGV. The V and J ends lost 6 bases and 7 bases respectively, with 19 bases between them. The CDR3 covers 14 residues. The CDR3 loop reads CASSFPVTGQEQYF. DNA for the CDR3: TGTGCCAGCAGTTTCCCCGTTACAGGGCAAGAGCAGTACTTC. The full variable domain, its missing parts supplied by reference TRBV11-2 and TRBJ2-7, is EAGVAQSPRYKIIEKRQSVAFWCNPISGHATLYWYQQILGQGPKLLIQFQNNGVVDDSQLPKDRFSAERLKGVDSTLKIQPAKLEDSAVYLCASSFPVTGQEQYFGPGTRLTVT.

The gene calls are TRBV5-1 and TRBJ2-3; no reliable D call. Germline V gives CDR1 SGHRS, CDR2 YFSETQ. This CDR3 is 15 amino acids long. V dropped 0 bases and J dropped 5 bases, with 13 bases sitting between them. CDR3 protein: CASSLVYLGEDTQYF. The CDR3 DNA follows: TGCGCCAGCAGCTTGGTTTACCTTGGGGAAGATACGCAGTATTTT.

This clonotype was seen repeatedly, ten times or more. The rearrangement joins TRBV20-1 to TRBJ2-5; D unclear. Germline V CDR1 and CDR2: DFQATT, SNEGSKA (reference sequence). The CDR3 is 11 residues long. V lost 5 bases, J lost 14 bases, and 18 bases lay in between. The CDR3 DNA follows: TGCAGTGCTGGGTGGTTCCCTAAATATTACTTC. Protein sequence: CSAGWFPKYYF.

This clonotype was seen repeatedly, ten times or more. The chain has TRBV27 and TRBJ2-1; 9 bases are a match to TRBD2. V lost 6 bases and J lost 5; bases outside the gene matches: 11. In germline, CDR1 is MNHEY, CDR2 SMNVEV (reference sequence). The CDR3 is made up of 16 amino acids. The CDR3 DNA follows: TGTGCCAGCAGGGGGTTTACGACTAGCGGTAACAATGAGCAGTTCTTC. It encodes CASRGFTTSGNNEQFF.

This rearrangement joins TRBV9 to TRBJ2-5; TRBD2 agrees at 8 bases. The CDR3 totals 18 residues. Germline assignment: CDR1 SGDLS and CDR2 YYNGEE. V lost 0 bases, J lost 5 bases, and 15 bases stayed unmatched. CDR3 amino acids: CASSVAPFLAGGEETQYF. In nucleotides, the CDR3 is TGTGCCAGCAGCGTAGCCCCCTTTTTGGCGGGAGGAGAGGAGACCCAGTACTTC.

With regard to this clonotype: This clone may be a read error of a much larger clone one base away. This sequence joins TRBV6-2 or TRBV6-3 and TRBJ2-7; a possible D gene is TRBD1 (6 bases). Germline-derived CDR1 and CDR2 are MNHEY and SVGEGT. V dropped 7 bases and J dropped 6 bases, with 31 bases sitting between them. CDR3 length: 18 amino acids. The CDR3 reads CASTVRWFTGSKEGEQYF. Written as DNA, the CDR3 is TGTGCCAGCACTGTACGATGGTTTACAGGGTCGAAGGAAGGCGAGCAGTACTTC.

This clonotype was counted a few times. A clone one base away is much larger, so this may be a read error. The rearrangement joins TRBV20-1 to TRBJ2-1, with D perhaps assigned TRBD1 or TRBD2 (6 bases each). Germline V gives CDR1 DFQATT, CDR2 SNEGSKA (reference sequence). The CDR3 loop spans 14 amino acids. Deletions cut 8 bases from V and 8 bases from J, with 22 bases between. The CDR3: CSPPLAGSGDEQFF. CDR3 nucleotide sequence: TGCAGTCCACCCCTGGCGGGATCAGGGGATGAGCAGTTCTTC.

This clonotype was seen only a few times. J is TRBJ2-7 and V is TRBV7-9; 7 positions match TRBD1. Germline assignment: CDR1 SEHNR and CDR2 FQNEAQ (reference sequence). The V gene end was trimmed by 2 bases and the J gene end by 1 base; junction bases not matched to a gene: 5. The CDR3 is 15 residues long. The CDR3: CASSLRDSGSYEQYF. The CDR3 DNA reads as TGTGCCAGCAGCTTAAGGGACAGTGGATCCTACGAGCAGTACTTC.

This clonotype was seen more than once but under ten times. The chain joins TRBV5-1 to TRBJ2-7, with 7 bases aligning to TRBD1. The CDR3 spans 14 residues. The J segment lost 3 bases and the V segment lost 4 bases, leaving 7 bases of the junction unmatched. Germline V gene data show CDR1 as SGHRS and CDR2 as YFSETQ. CDR3 bases: TGCGCCAGCAGCGGATACCGGGACAGCTACGAGCAGTACTTC. Encoded protein: CASSGYRDSYEQYF. Full variable domain (rest looked up from reference TRBV5-1 and TRBJ2-7): KAGVTQTPRYLIKTRGQQVTLSCSPISGHRSVSWYQQTPGQGLQFLFEYFSETQRNKGNFPGRFSGRQFSNSRSEMNVSTLELGDSALYLCASSGYRDSYEQYFGPGTRLTVT.

Written as DNA, the CDR3 is TGTGCCAGCAGTGCTACAGGGAACTTAAACACCATATATTTT. This codes for CASSATGNLNTIYF. This chain connects TRBV2 to TRBJ1-3, with D maybe TRBD1 (6 bases). CDR1 SNHLY and CDR2 FYNNEI come from the germline V gene. This CDR3 has 14 residues. V was shortened by 4 bases and J by 6 bases, with 13 bases between the two germline ends.